This TCR beta chain emerged from a study of CD8 T cells in Susac syndrome. There are a few counts of this clonotype. The multiple sclerosis control group was made up of treatment-naive patients with stable or active relapsing-remitting disease. Negative isolation yielded CD8+ and CD4+ T cells; FACS enriched TEMRA cells. The CDR3 length is 14 residues. Per germline, CDR1 MGHRA and CDR2 YSYEKL. V was pared by 6 bases and J by 5 bases, with 8 bases of the junction left unmatched. A quantity of about 0.45 to 1 ug RNA underwent reverse transcription using random hexamers. An immunoSEQ multiplex PCR generated amplified TCR beta CDR3 products spanning 54 Vbeta and 13 Jbeta. One entry per CDR3 protein, called by TCRdb with MiXCR from the immunoSEQ multiplex PCR reads. The sample contains hundreds of thousands of distinct CDR3 sequences, approximately 91% of which appear only once.

The V gene is TRBV4-1, the J gene TRBJ1-1; 8 positions match TRBD1. The sequencing input was CD8+ T cells from PBMCs. The TCR originated in a human donor with multiple sclerosis. CDR3 DNA sequence: TGCGCCAGCAGAAGACAGGGGCAGGGGACTGAAGCTTTCTTT. Residues: CASRRQGQGTEAFF.